This T cell receptor (beta chain) was sequenced for a study of blood T cell repertoires in COVID-19. Looking at the study overall: Acute and convalescent COVID-19 specimens originated in the United States, Italy and Spain. PBMCs, B-cell-depleted T cells, or T cells provided the cDNA or gDNA that made up the material.

Seattle researchers signed up patients amid active infection and tracked them longitudinally. Produced via immunoSEQ multiplex PCR; TCRdb's table is partial and in-frame only. The profile covers 300,000 to 350,000 clones, with approximately 91% appearing a single time and just under 7.5% taken by the ten largest. This CDR3 has 15 residues. Unmatched junction bases numbered 11, after V lost 6 bases and J lost 5 bases. The germline V gene encodes CDR1 LNHDA and CDR2 SQIVND (reference sequence). The receptor's source is a woman between 65 and 79 years old with COVID-19, enrolled during active disease. This rearrangement joins TRBV19 to TRBJ2-7; 9 nucleotides line up with TRBD1. The sample consisted of peripheral blood. The CDR3, as DNA: TGTGCCAGTAGCCAATGGGACAGGGAATGGGACGAGCAGTACTTC. Translating gives CASSQWDREWDEQYF.